The 26 T cell receptor beta chains presented below share a single source sample, sequenced in a study of T cell changes during pregnancy in multiple sclerosis. Clones were sequenced by immunoSEQ multiplex PCR, and TCRdb holds only the in-frame ones, with some missing. The table includes 88,000 or so clones, about 90% detected once. This sample comprised peripheral blood, obtained before pregnancy. The receptors derive from a female donor with multiple sclerosis, enrolled in a pregnancy study.

This clone was found once. The rearrangement joins TRBV4-1 to TRBJ1-3; D is unclear. The CDR3 loop spans 15 amino acids. Deletions cut 0 bases from V and 2 bases from J, with 8 bases between. Looked up from germline, CDR1 is MGHRA and CDR2 is YSYEKL. This CDR3 is CASSQEGRTGNTIYF. The CDR3 region has the DNA TGCGCCAGCAGCCAAGAAGGCAGGACTGGAAACACCATATATTTT.

V usage is TRBV7-2 and J usage is TRBJ2-2, with D possibly being TRBD2 (7 bases). The CDR3 length is 14 residues. Per the germline V gene, CDR1 is SGHTA and CDR2 is FQGNSA. The germline V and J ends were trimmed by 7 bases and 6 bases, with 15 bases remaining between them. The CDR3 loop reads CASNSPGGPGELFF. Written as DNA, the CDR3 is TGTGCCAGCAACTCCCCCGGGGGGCCCGGGGAGCTGTTTTTT.

The chain employs TRBV6-5 and TRBJ2-1; a weak D match, TRBD1 (6 bases). This CDR3 is built from 15 residues. Trimming cost V 6 bases and J 2 bases, with 14 bases left between them. Germline lookup yields CDR1 MNHEY and CDR2 SVGAGI. CDR3 sequence reads: CASSPRTVAYNEQFF. The DNA for the CDR3 is TGTGCCAGCAGCCCTAGGACAGTGGCCTACAATGAGCAGTTCTTC.

The J gene is TRBJ1-3, the V gene TRBV28, with TRBD1 matching 8 bases. Germline V gene data show CDR1 as MDHEN and CDR2 as SYDVKM. The junction had 10 bases not matched to a gene; V was cut back by 6 bases and J by 3 bases. CDR3 length equals 16 residues. The CDR3 DNA reads TGTGCCAGCAGCCCGGGGTTCAGGGGGCTTGGAAACACCATATATTTT. The encoded protein is CASSPGFRGLGNTIYF.

In its sample, this clone was seen once. V is TRBV2 and J is TRBJ2-6, with D unclear. Trimming removed 0 bases at V and 2 bases at J, with 8 bases between. Germline V CDR1 and CDR2: SNHLY, FYNNEI. The CDR3 is 16 amino acids. In DNA form, the CDR3 reads TGTGCCAGCAGTGAAGCGAGAGGTGCTGGGGCCAACGTCCTGACTTTC. Protein: CASSEARGAGANVLTF.

The chain combines TRBV19 with TRBJ2-1; 8 positions agree with TRBD2. This CDR3 has 15 residues. Germline CDR1 LNHDA, CDR2 SQIVND (reference sequence). Unmatched junction bases numbered 7, after V lost 3 bases and J lost 6 bases. The CDR3 coding sequence is TGTGCCAGTAGTATGTCTGGACTAGCCGGCAATGAGCAGTTCTTC. Encoded protein: CASSMSGLAGNEQFF. Variable domain in full (rest from reference TRBV19 and TRBJ2-1): DGGITQSPKYLFRKEGQNVTLSCEQNLNHDAMYWYRQDPGQGLRLIYYSQIVNDFQKGDIAEGYSVSREKKESFPLTVTSAQKNPTAFYLCASSMSGLAGNEQFFGPGTRLTVL.

The chain recombines TRBV9 with TRBJ2-1, with 7 bases identical to TRBD2. Germline CDR1 is SGDLS and CDR2 is YYNGEE. This CDR3 has 17 residues. With 0 bases clipped from V and 4 bases from J, the junction kept 10 bases outside the gene matches. The DNA for the CDR3 is TGTGCCAGCAGCGTAGAGGGGCTAGCGGTAAGGTACAATGAGCAGTTCTTC. Protein sequence: CASSVEGLAVRYNEQFF.

The chain employs TRBV7-9 and TRBJ2-1; the D gene is possibly TRBD2 (5 bases). The V end lost 5 bases, the J end lost 0 bases, and 11 bases lay between the germline ends. This CDR3 contains 15 residues. From germline, CDR1 is SEHNR and CDR2 FQNEAQ (reference sequence). The CDR3 DNA follows: TGTGCCAGCAGCCCTCTGGGGAGCTCCTACAATGAGCAGTTCTTC. It encodes CASSPLGSSYNEQFF. Full variable domain (outside the CDR3, taken from reference TRBV7-9 and TRBJ2-1): DTGVSQNPRHKITKRGQNVTFRCDPISEHNRLYWYRQTLGQGPEFLTYFQNEAQLEKSRLLSDRFSAERPKGSFSTLEIQRTEQGDSAMYLCASSPLGSSYNEQFFGPGTRLTVL.

The chain carries TRBV27 and TRBJ2-1; 10 positions match TRBD2. CDR1 and CDR2 from the germline V gene are MNHEY and SMNVEV (reference sequence). V was clipped by 3 bases and J by 3 bases; unmatched bases: 2. There are 15 residues in the CDR3. The CDR3 sequence: CASSLASGGYNEQFF. The CDR3 nucleotides read TGTGCCAGCAGTTTGGCTAGCGGGGGCTACAATGAGCAGTTCTTC.

On this clone: Since a much larger clone is just one base distant, this may be a read error. The chain has TRBV11-1 and TRBJ2-7; no firm D call. The CDR3 contains 12 residues. In germline, CDR1 is SGHAT, CDR2 FQDESV (reference sequence). V shed 1 base and J shed 2 bases, with 3 bases lying between them. CDR3 in amino acids: CASSLGTYEQYF. The CDR3 DNA is TGTGCCAGCAGCTTAGGTACCTACGAGCAGTACTTC.

The chain has TRBV5-4 and TRBJ2-2; 11 bases agree with TRBD2. Germline assignment: CDR1 SGHNT and CDR2 YYREEE (reference sequence). V shed 5 bases, J shed 4 bases, and the junction held 10 bases outside the gene matches. The CDR3 loop spans 17 amino acids. CDR3 bases: TGTGCCAGCAGTAAGGCAGCCGGGACTAGCGGCACCGGGGAGCTGTTTTTT. Residues: CASSKAAGTSGTGELFF.

This clone has only one observation. The CDR3 region has the DNA TGTGCCAGTAGTATCCGGGGGACCTATGGCTACACCTTC. This codes for CASSIRGTYGYTF. The chain recombines TRBV19 with TRBJ1-2; TRBD1 is a possible D gene (5 bases). Trimming removed 3 bases from V and 4 bases from J, with 9 bases in between. CDR1 and CDR2 (germline): LNHDA, SQIVND (reference sequence). The CDR3 is 13 residues long.

This clone was counted a few times. This rearrangement joins TRBV28 to TRBJ2-2; D possibly corresponds to TRBD1 (6 bases). The germline V and J ends were trimmed by 11 bases and 3 bases, with 13 bases remaining between them. Germline-derived CDR1 and CDR2 are MDHEN and SYDVKM. The CDR3 is 13 amino acids. DNA for the CDR3: TGTGCCGCCTCAGGGGAAGACACCGGGGAGCTGTTTTTT. This encodes CAASGEDTGELFF.

The rearrangement joins TRBV7-2 to TRBJ2-7; the match to TRBD2 covers 11 bases. The V segment lost 5 bases and the J segment 5 bases; nucleotides outside the gene matches: 8. Germline assignment: CDR1 SGHTA and CDR2 FQGNSA. The CDR3 extends over 15 amino acids. CDR3 nucleotide sequence: TGTGCCAGCAGCCTGACTAGCGGGACGCTTAACGAGCAGTACTTC. This gives the protein CASSLTSGTLNEQYF. The full variable domain, its missing parts supplied by reference TRBV7-2 and TRBJ2-7, is GAGVSQSPSNKVTEKGKDVELRCDPISGHTALYWYRQSLGQGLEFLIYFQGNSAPDKSGLPSDRFSAERTGGSVSTLTIQRTQQEDSAVYLCASSLTSGTLNEQYFGPGTRLTVT.

The chain uses TRBV28 and TRBJ2-7; perhaps TRBD1 as D (5 bases). The CDR3 is made up of 15 amino acids. The V gene's germline CDR1 is MDHEN and CDR2 SYDVKM. Trimming took off 3 bases at V and 3 bases at J, with 15 bases between the two ends. Written as DNA, the CDR3 is TGTGCCAGCAGTTTGTCCAGGGAAGTAAACTACGAGCAGTACTTC. Its protein product is CASSLSREVNYEQYF. The whole variable domain, remainder taken from reference TRBV28 and TRBJ2-7, is DVKVTQSSRYLVKRTGEKVFLECVQDMDHENMFWYRQDPGLGLRLIYFSYDVKMKEKGDIPEGYSVSREKKERFSLILESASTNQTSMYLCASSLSREVNYEQYFGPGTRLTVT.

This clone appeared a few times. The rearrangement links TRBV28 to TRBJ1-2; D may be TRBD1 (5 bases). V lost 5 bases and J lost 5, with 12 bases in between. This CDR3 has 13 residues. Germline CDR1 is MDHEN and CDR2 is SYDVKM. Here the CDR3 DNA reads TGTGCCAGCAGTCTACCTGGGGGGTATGGCTACACCTTC. It yields the protein CASSLPGGYGYTF.

The V call is TRBV27, the J call TRBJ2-3, with D possibly matching TRBD2 (6 bases). Germline V lookup: CDR1 MNHEY, CDR2 SMNVEV (reference sequence). Trimming removed 0 bases from V and 6 bases from J, with 13 bases in between. CDR3 length: 15 amino acids. CDR3 amino acids: CASSLSGYGGDTQYF. CDR3 in DNA: TGTGCCAGCAGTTTATCTGGGTACGGAGGGGATACGCAGTATTTT.

The genes are TRBV6-5 and TRBJ2-3, with D possibly TRBD2 on 5 matching bases. V lost 0 bases to trimming and J lost 5 bases, with 12 bases between them. This CDR3 has 15 amino acids. Germline V CDR1 and CDR2: MNHEY, SVGAGI. Written as DNA, the CDR3 is TGTGCCAGCAGTTACTCTGGGGAGCGTGGAGATACGCAGTATTTT. Protein product: CASSYSGERGDTQYF.

For this clone: One end of the junction varies from germline; a read error may be responsible. The chain is built from TRBV28 and TRBJ2-7, with 13 nucleotides matching TRBD2. The CDR3 totals 17 residues. Looked up from germline, CDR1 is MDHEN and CDR2 is SYDVKM. The CDR3: CASSRFVGLAGTGGRDF. CDR3 DNA sequence: TGTGCCAGCAGTCGTTTCGTGGGACTAGCGGGAACAGGAGGCCGGGACTTC.

This chain connects TRBV5-6 to TRBJ2-4; weak D call: TRBD2 (6 bases). The germline CDR1 and CDR2 sequences are SGHDT and YYEEEE. V was trimmed by 0 bases and J by 0 bases, leaving 13 bases between them. The CDR3 runs 17 residues. CDR3 amino acids: CASSLGSAGLAKNIQYF. CDR3 nucleotides: TGTGCCAGCAGCTTGGGGAGCGCGGGGCTAGCCAAAAACATTCAGTACTTC.

CDR3 sequence reads: CAIGVAGGEETQYF. The DNA of the CDR3 is TGTGCCATCGGCGTAGCGGGAGGGGAAGAGACCCAGTACTTC. The V and J genes are TRBV10-3 and TRBJ2-5; 11 nucleotides line up with TRBD2. After removal of 8 bases from V and 3 bases from J, the junction contained 5 bases not matched to a gene. The CDR3 extends over 14 amino acids. The germline CDR1 and CDR2 sequences are ENHRY and SYGVKD.

The V gene is TRBV5-6, the J gene TRBJ2-3; 9 bases are shared with TRBD1. The CDR3 contains 14 residues. Germline assignment: CDR1 SGHDT and CDR2 YYEEEE. V dropped 4 bases and J dropped 6; count of bases not matched to a gene: 6. The CDR3: CASSPGTGRDTQYF. CDR3 coding DNA: TGTGCCAGCAGCCCCGGGACAGGGAGGGATACGCAGTATTTT.

The gene calls are TRBV19 and TRBJ2-1, with D possibly matching TRBD1 (5 bases). This CDR3 comprises 15 residues. V dropped 4 bases and J dropped 0 bases, with 10 bases sitting between them. From germline, CDR1 is LNHDA and CDR2 SQIVND (reference sequence). Here the CDR3 DNA reads TGTGCCAGTAGTACTAGACAGAGCTCCTACAATGAGCAGTTCTTC. This sequence encodes CASSTRQSSYNEQFF. Drawing the rest from reference TRBV19 and TRBJ2-1, the complete variable domain is DGGITQSPKYLFRKEGQNVTLSCEQNLNHDAMYWYRQDPGQGLRLIYYSQIVNDFQKGDIAEGYSVSREKKESFPLTVTSAQKNPTAFYLCASSTRQSSYNEQFFGPGTRLTVL.

V and J are TRBV13 and TRBJ2-3; no firm D call. CDR3 size: 15 residues. Looked up from germline, CDR1 is PRHDT and CDR2 is FYEKMQ (reference sequence). The ends were cut back, 9 bases at V and 4 bases at J, with 20 bases in the middle. This chain's CDR3 is CASSPGGPAPDTQYF. The CDR3, as DNA: TGTGCCAGTTCCCCCGGCGGCCCGGCCCCAGATACGCAGTATTTT. The whole variable domain, remainder taken from reference TRBV13 and TRBJ2-3, is AAGVIQSPRHLIKEKRETATLKCYPIPRHDTVYWYQQGPGQDPQFLISFYEKMQSDKGSIPDRFSAQQFSDYHSELNMSSLELGDSALYFCASSPGGPAPDTQYFGPGTRLTVL.

The genes are TRBV19 and TRBJ2-7; D uncertain. The CDR3 covers 12 residues. Trimming stripped 1 base from V and 7 bases from J, with 8 bases between. Per germline, CDR1 LNHDA and CDR2 SQIVND (reference sequence). CDR3 loop: CASSIGGGEQYF. DNA of the CDR3: TGTGCCAGTAGTATAGGCGGTGGGGAGCAGTACTTC.

The chain employs TRBV11-2 and TRBJ2-1; 9 bases line up with TRBD1. Germline assignment: CDR1 SGHAT and CDR2 FQNNGV. Germline trimming cut 1 base from V and 9 bases from J; bases unmatched to any gene: 7. This CDR3 has 15 amino acids. CDR3: CASSLVGQGPGEQFF. CDR3 DNA: TGTGCCAGCAGCTTAGTAGGACAGGGGCCGGGTGAGCAGTTCTTC.